Listed here are 13 T cell receptor beta chains from one sample, sequenced in a study of technical replicates of blood from a few donors. Profiled with immunoSEQ multiplex PCR; TCRdb holds only in-frame clones, not every one. The data contain around 100,000 clones, 85% to 95% of them seen just once; the ten biggest clones take up 0.33%. The sample was T cells isolated from PBMCs. Receptors were obtained from a human donor in good health.

V gene TRBV29-1 combines with J gene TRBJ2-1; D remains unclear. Deletions cut 6 bases from V and 9 bases from J, with 15 bases between. CDR3 length: 12 amino acids. Germline loops: CDR1 SQVTM, CDR2 ANQGSEA. The CDR3 spells CSVAREAIEQFF. The CDR3 nucleotides read TGCAGCGTCGCCAGAGAGGCAATTGAGCAGTTCTTC.

This sequence joins TRBV29-1 and TRBJ1-2; D call uncertain. V lost 2 bases and J lost 1, with 17 bases in between. Germline values: CDR1 SQVTM, CDR2 ANQGSEA. The CDR3 is 16 residues long. The CDR3 DNA sequence: TGCAGCGTTGAAAGGAGGGAGGGAGGCTTTAACTATGGCTACACCTTC. Its protein product is CSVERREGGFNYGYTF.

J is TRBJ1-2 and V is TRBV20-1, with 7 bases fitting TRBD1. This CDR3 is 11 amino acids long. The germline gives CDR1 DFQATT, CDR2 SNEGSKA (reference sequence). CDR3 residues: CTVTGEYGYTF. In nucleotides, the CDR3 is TGCACAGTCACAGGGGAGTATGGCTACACCTTC.

This rearrangement joins TRBV11-3 to TRBJ2-1, with 9 nucleotides matching TRBD2. With 1 base clipped from V and 3 bases from J, the junction kept 4 bases outside the gene matches. CDR3 size: 16 residues. From germline, CDR1 is SGHNT and CDR2 YENEEA. In DNA, the CDR3 is TGTGCCAGCAGCTTAGGAACTAGCGGGTACTACAATGAGCAGTTCTTC. As protein: CASSLGTSGYYNEQFF.

The chain is built from TRBV25-1 and TRBJ2-7; possibly TRBD2 for D (5 bases). CDR1 and CDR2 (germline): MGHDK, SYGVNS. CDR3 length: 13 residues. Trimming pared 8 bases from V and 5 bases from J, leaving 16 bases between. CDR3 DNA: TGTGCCAGCTCGAGGGCCACCAACCACGAGCAGTACTTC. It translates to CASSRATNHEQYF.

The chain recombines TRBV6-6 with TRBJ2-2, with D maybe TRBD1 (5 bases). There are 13 residues in the CDR3. V dropped 6 bases and J dropped 8 bases, with 13 bases sitting between them. Germline CDR1 is MNHNY and CDR2 is SVGAGI (reference sequence). The CDR3 region is CASRGRAPGELFF. Here the CDR3 DNA reads TGTGCCAGCAGAGGCAGGGCTCCGGGGGAGCTGTTTTTT.

The chain uses TRBV9 and TRBJ2-7, with TRBD2 matching 8 bases. CDR3 length: 15 amino acids. CDR1 is SGDLS and CDR2 is YYNGEE in the germline V gene. Trimming at V came to 4 bases and at J to 4 bases, leaving 10 bases not matched to a gene. The CDR3 is CASSPAGGPFYEQYF. In nucleotides, the CDR3 is TGTGCCAGCAGCCCGGCGGGAGGCCCCTTTTACGAGCAGTACTTC.

The rearrangement joins TRBV5-4 to TRBJ2-7; TRBD1 might be the D (6 bases). Germline lookup yields CDR1 SGHNT and CDR2 YYREEE (reference sequence). V shed 4 bases and J shed 3 bases, with 14 bases lying between them. This CDR3 has 14 amino acids. The CDR3 DNA sequence: TGTGCCAGCAGCCTGGGGGACATCCTCTACGAGCAGTACTTC. It specifies CASSLGDILYEQYF.

CDR3 DNA sequence: TGTGCCAGCAGTTACTCTAGCCCGGTTGAGACCCAGTACTTC. Encoded protein: CASSYSSPVETQYF. The gene calls are TRBV6-5 and TRBJ2-5; no firm D call. CDR1 and CDR2 from the germline V gene are MNHEY and SVGAGI. This CDR3 has 14 residues. Trimming shortened V by 0 bases and J by 5 bases, and 10 bases separated the two germline ends.

The rearrangement links TRBV25-1 to TRBJ2-1; 8 nucleotides agree with TRBD1. The V gene's germline CDR1 is MGHDK and CDR2 SYGVNS. V lost 4 bases, J lost 2 bases, and 10 bases stayed unmatched. This CDR3 spans 17 amino acids. CDR3 sequence reads: CASSGWQDRAAYNEQFF. The CDR3 region has the DNA TGTGCCAGCAGTGGTTGGCAGGACAGGGCAGCCTACAATGAGCAGTTCTTC.

V and J are TRBV2 and TRBJ2-3, with D hard to call. The CDR3 consists of 11 residues. Trimming removed 6 bases at V and 2 bases at J, with 3 bases between. The V gene's germline CDR1 is SNHLY and CDR2 FYNNEI. CDR3 sequence reads: CASSYTDTQYF. The CDR3 DNA is TGTGCCAGCAGCTACACAGATACGCAGTATTTT.

The chain links TRBV2 to TRBJ1-2, with D possibly TRBD1 on 6 matching bases. Trimming took 9 bases from V and 4 from J, leaving 12 bases between them. Germline values: CDR1 SNHLY, CDR2 FYNNEI. The CDR3 covers 12 residues. The CDR3 nucleotides are TGTGCCAGTCGACAGGACCTCTATGGCTACACCTTC. Its translation: CASRQDLYGYTF.

This clone was found once. Here the CDR3 DNA reads TGTGCCAGCAGCTTAGGGGACAGAGCCACTGAAGCTTTCTTT. Its protein product is CASSLGDRATEAFF. The chain recombines TRBV7-9 with TRBJ1-1; 7 bases match TRBD1. CDR3 length: 14 residues. CDR1 and CDR2 from the germline V gene are SEHNR and FQNEAQ (reference sequence). V lost 1 base, J lost 4 bases, and 3 bases stayed unmatched.